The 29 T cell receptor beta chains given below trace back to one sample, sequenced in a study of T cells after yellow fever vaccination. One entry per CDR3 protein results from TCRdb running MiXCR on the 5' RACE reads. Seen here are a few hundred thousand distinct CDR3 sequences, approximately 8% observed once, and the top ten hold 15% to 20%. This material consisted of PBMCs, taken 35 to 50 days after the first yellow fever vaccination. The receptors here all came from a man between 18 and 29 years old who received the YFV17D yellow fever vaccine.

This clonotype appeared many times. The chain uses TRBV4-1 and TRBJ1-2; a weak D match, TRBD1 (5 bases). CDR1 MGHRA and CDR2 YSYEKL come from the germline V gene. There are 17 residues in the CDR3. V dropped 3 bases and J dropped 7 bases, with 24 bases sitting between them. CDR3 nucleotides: TGCGCCAGCAGCCACCCCGGGCGGCCGGGACTGAGATCTGGCTACACCTTC. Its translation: CASSHPGRPGLRSGYTF.

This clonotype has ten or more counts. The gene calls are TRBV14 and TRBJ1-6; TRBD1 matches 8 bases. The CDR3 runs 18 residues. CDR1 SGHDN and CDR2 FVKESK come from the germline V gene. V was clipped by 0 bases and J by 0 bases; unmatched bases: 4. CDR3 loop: CASSQDRGLSSYNSPLHF. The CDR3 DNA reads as TGTGCCAGCAGCCAAGACAGGGGGCTGAGCTCCTATAATTCACCCCTCCACTTT.

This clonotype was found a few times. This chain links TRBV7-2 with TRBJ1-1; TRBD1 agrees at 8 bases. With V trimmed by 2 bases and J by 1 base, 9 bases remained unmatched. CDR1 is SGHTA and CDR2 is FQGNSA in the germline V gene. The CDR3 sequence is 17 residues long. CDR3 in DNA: TGTGCCAGCAGCTTACCCAGCAGGGGGCGAAAGAACACTGAAGCTTTCTTT. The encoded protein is CASSLPSRGRKNTEAFF.

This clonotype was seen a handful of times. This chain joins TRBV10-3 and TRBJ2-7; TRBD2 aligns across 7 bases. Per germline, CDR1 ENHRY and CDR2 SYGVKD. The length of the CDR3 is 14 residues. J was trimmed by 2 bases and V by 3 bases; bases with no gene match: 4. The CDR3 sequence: CAISEASGPYEQYV. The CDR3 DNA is TGTGCCATCAGTGAAGCTAGCGGCCCCTACGAGCAGTACGTC.

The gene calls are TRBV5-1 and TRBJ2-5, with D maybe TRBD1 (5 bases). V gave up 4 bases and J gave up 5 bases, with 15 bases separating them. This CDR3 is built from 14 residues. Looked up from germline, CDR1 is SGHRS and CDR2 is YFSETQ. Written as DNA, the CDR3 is TGCGCCAGCAGCCCTTTGCAGGGTAGGGAGACCCAGTACTTC. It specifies CASSPLQGRETQYF.

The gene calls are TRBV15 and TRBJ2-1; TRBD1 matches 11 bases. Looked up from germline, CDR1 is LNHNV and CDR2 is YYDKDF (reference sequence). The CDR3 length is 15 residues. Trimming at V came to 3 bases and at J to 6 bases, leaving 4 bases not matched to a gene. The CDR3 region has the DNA TGTGCCACCAGCAGCGGGACAGGGGGTCTCAATGAGCAGTTCTTC. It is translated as CATSSGTGGLNEQFF.

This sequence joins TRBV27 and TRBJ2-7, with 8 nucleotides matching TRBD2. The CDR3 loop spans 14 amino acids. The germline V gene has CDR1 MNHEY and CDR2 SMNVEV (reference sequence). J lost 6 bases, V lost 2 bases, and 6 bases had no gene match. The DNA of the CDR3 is TGTGCCAGCAGTTTACGGGGGGGGGGTGCCGAGCAGTACTTC. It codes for CASSLRGGGAEQYF.

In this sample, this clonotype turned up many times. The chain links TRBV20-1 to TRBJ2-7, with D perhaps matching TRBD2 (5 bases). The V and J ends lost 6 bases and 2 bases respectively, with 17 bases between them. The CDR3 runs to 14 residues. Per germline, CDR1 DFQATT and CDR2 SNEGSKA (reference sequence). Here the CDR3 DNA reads TGCAGTGCCGCGCCAAGGACTGATACCTACGAGCAGTACTTC. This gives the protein CSAAPRTDTYEQYF.

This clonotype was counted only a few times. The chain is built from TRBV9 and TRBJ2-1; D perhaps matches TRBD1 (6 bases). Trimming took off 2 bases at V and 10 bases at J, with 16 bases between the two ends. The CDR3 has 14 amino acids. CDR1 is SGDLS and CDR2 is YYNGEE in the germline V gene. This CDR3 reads CASSVLADSAEQFF. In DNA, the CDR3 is TGTGCCAGCAGCGTCCTGGCGGACAGCGCCGAGCAGTTCTTC. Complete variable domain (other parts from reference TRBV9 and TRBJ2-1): DSGVTQTPKHLITATGQRVTLRCSPRSGDLSVYWYQQSLDQGLQFLIQYYNGEERAKGNILERFSAQQFPDLHSELNLSSLELGDSALYFCASSVLADSAEQFFGPGTRLTVL.

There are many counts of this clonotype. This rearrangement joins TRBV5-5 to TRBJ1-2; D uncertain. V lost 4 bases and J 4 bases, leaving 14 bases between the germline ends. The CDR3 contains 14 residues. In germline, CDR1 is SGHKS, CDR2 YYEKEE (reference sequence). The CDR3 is CASSTPRGSYGYTF. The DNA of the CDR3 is TGTGCCAGCAGCACCCCGCGAGGGAGCTATGGCTACACCTTC.

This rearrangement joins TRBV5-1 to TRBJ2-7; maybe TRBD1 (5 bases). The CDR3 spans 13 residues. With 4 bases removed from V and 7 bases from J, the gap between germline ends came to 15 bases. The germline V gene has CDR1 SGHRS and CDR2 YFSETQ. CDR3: CASSPTVSREQYF. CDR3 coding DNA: TGCGCCAGCAGCCCGACAGTTTCGAGGGAGCAGTACTTC.

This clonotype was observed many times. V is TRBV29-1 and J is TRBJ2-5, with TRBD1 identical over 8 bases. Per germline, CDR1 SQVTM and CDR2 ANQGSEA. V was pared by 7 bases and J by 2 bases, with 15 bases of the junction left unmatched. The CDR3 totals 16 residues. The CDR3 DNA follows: TGCAGCGCTTCCGGGAAGGACAGGGAAATTCAAGAGACCCAGTACTTC. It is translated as CSASGKDREIQETQYF. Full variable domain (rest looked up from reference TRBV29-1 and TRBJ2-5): SAVISQKPSRDICQRGTSLTIQCQVDSQVTMMFWYRQQPGQSLTLIATANQGSEATYESGFVIDKFPISRPNLTFSTLTVSNMSPEDSSIYLCSASGKDREIQETQYFGPGTRLLVL.

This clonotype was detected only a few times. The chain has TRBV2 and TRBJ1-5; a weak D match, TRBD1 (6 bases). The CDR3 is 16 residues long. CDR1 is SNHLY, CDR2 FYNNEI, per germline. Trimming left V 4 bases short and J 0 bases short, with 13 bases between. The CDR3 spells CASSAPGAGSNQPQHF. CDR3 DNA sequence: TGTGCCAGCAGTGCCCCAGGGGCCGGTAGCAATCAGCCCCAGCATTTT. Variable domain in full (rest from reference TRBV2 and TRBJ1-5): EPEVTQTPSHQVTQMGQEVILRCVPISNHLYFYWYRQILGQKVEFLVSFYNNEISEKSEIFDDQFSVERPDGSNFTLKIRSTKLEDSAMYFCASSAPGAGSNQPQHFGDGTRLSIL.

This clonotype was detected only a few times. This CDR3 reads CSANSGLNEQYV. The CDR3 DNA sequence: TGCAGTGCTAATAGCGGTTTAAACGAGCAGTACGTC. V gene TRBV20-1 combines with J gene TRBJ2-7; possibly TRBD2 for D (6 bases). This CDR3 has 12 residues. Germline V gene data show CDR1 as DFQATT and CDR2 as SNEGSKA (reference sequence). Trimming shortened V by 4 bases and J by 5 bases, and 12 bases separated the two germline ends.

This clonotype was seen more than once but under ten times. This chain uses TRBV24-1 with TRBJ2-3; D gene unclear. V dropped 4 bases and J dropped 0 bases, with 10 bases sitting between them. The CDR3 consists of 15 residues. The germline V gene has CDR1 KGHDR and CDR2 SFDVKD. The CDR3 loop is CATSDLDDSTDTQYF. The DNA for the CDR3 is TGTGCCACCAGTGACCTGGATGATAGCACAGATACGCAGTATTTT.

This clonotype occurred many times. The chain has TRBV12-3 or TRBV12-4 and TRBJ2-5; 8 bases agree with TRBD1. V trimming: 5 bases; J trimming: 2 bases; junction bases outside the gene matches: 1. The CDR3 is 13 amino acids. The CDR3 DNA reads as TGTGCCAGCAGTAGACAGGGGCAAGAGACCCAGTACTTC. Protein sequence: CASSRQGQETQYF.

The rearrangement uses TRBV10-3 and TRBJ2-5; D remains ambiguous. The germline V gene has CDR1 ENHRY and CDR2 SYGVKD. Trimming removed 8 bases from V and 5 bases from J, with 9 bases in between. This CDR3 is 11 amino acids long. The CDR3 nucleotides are TGTGCCATCGGGATCGGGGAGACCCAGTACTTC. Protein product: CAIGIGETQYF.

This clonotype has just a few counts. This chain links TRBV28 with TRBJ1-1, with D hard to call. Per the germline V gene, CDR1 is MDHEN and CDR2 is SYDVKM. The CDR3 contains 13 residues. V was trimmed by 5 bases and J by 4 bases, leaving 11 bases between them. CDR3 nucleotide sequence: TGTGCCAGCAGTGAAGGCAGTGGCACTGAAGCTTTCTTT. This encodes CASSEGSGTEAFF. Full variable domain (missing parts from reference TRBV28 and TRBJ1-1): DVKVTQSSRYLVKRTGEKVFLECVQDMDHENMFWYRQDPGLGLRLIYFSYDVKMKEKGDIPEGYSVSREKKERFSLILESASTNQTSMYLCASSEGSGTEAFFGQGTRLTVV.

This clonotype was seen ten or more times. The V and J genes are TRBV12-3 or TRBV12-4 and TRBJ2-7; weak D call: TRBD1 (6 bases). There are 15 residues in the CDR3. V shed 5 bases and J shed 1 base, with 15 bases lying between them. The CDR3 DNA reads TGTGCCAGCAGTCTAAGGGGGACGGCGTCCTACGAGCAGTACTTC. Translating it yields CASSLRGTASYEQYF.

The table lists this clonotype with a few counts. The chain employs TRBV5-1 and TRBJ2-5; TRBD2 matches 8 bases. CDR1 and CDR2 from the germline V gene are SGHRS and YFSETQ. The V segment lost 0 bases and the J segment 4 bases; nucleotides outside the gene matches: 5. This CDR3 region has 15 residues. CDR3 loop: CASSLGVAGGETQYF. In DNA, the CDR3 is TGCGCCAGCAGCTTGGGCGTTGCGGGAGGAGAGACCCAGTACTTC.

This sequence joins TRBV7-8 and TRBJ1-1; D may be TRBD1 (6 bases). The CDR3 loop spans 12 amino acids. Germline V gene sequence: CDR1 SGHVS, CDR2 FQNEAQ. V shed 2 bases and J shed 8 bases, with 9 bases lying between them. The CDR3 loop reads CASSLSQGEAFF. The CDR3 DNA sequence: TGTGCCAGCAGCTTATCCCAGGGGGAAGCTTTCTTT.

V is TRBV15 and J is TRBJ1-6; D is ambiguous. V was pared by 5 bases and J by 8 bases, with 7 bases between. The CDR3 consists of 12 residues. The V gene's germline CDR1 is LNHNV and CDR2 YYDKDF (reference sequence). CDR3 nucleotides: TGTGCCACCAGCGGTTGGGATTCACCCCTCCACTTT. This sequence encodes CATSGWDSPLHF.

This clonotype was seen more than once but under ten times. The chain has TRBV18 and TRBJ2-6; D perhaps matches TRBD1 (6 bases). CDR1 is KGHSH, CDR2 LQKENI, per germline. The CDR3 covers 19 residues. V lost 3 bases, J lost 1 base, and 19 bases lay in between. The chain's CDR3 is CASSPRTAQISSGANVLTF. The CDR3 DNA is TGTGCCAGCTCACCCCGGACAGCTCAAATCTCATCTGGGGCCAACGTCCTGACTTTC.

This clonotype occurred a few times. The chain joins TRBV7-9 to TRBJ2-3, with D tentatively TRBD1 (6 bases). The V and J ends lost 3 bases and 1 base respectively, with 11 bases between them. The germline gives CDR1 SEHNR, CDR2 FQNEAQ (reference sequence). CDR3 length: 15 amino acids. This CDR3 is CASSFRQARTDTQYF. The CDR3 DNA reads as TGTGCCAGCAGCTTCCGACAGGCGCGCACAGATACGCAGTATTTT. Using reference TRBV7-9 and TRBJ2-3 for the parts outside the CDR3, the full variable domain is DTGVSQNPRHKITKRGQNVTFRCDPISEHNRLYWYRQTLGQGPEFLTYFQNEAQLEKSRLLSDRFSAERPKGSFSTLEIQRTEQGDSAMYLCASSFRQARTDTQYFGPGTRLTVL.

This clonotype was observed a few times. The CDR3 sequence: CASSYPPNTGELFF. CDR3 sequence (DNA): TGTGCCAGCAGTTACCCGCCGAACACCGGGGAGCTGTTTTTT. The chain joins TRBV12-3 or TRBV12-4 to TRBJ2-2, with no clear D. V was trimmed by 4 bases and J by 0 bases, leaving 6 bases between them. The CDR3 runs to 14 residues.

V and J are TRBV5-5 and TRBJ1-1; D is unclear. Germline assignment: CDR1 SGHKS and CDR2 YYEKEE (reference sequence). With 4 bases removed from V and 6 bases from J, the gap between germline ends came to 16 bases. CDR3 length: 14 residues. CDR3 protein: CASSPAGGSPEAFF. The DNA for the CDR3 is TGTGCCAGCAGCCCAGCCGGAGGTTCGCCTGAAGCTTTCTTT. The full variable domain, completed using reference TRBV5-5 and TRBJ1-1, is DAGVTQSPTHLIKTRGQQVTLRCSPISGHKSVSWYQQVLGQGPQFIFQYYEKEERGRGNFPDRFSARQFPNYSSELNVNALLLGDSALYLCASSPAGGSPEAFFGQGTRLTVV.

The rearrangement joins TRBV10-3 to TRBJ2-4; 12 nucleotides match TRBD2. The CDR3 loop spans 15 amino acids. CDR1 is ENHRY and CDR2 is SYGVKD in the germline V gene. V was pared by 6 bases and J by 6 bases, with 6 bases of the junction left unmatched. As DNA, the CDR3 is TGTGCCATCAGGCCCGGGACTAGCGGGCGAAACATTCAGTACTTC. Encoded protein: CAIRPGTSGRNIQYF.

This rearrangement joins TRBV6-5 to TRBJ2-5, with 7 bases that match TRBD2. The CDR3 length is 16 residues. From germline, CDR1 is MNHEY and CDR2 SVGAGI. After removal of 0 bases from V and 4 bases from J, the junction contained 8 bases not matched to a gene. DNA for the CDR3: TGTGCCAGCAGTTACTCCGGACCGGGAGGCGGAGAGACCCAGTACTTC. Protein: CASSYSGPGGGETQYF.

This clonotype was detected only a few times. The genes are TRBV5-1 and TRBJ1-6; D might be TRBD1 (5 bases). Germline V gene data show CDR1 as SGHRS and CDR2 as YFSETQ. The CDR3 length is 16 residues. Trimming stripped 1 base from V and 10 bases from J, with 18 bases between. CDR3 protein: CASSLYGGLIGSPLHF. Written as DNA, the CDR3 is TGCGCCAGCAGCTTGTACGGGGGGTTGATCGGATCACCCCTCCACTTT.